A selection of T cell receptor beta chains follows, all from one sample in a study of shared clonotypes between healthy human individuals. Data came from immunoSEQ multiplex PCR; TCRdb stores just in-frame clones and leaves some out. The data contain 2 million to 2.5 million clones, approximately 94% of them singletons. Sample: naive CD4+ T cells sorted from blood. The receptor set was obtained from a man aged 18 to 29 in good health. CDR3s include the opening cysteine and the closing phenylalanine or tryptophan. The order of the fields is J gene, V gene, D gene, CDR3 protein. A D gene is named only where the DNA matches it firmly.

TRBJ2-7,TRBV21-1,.,CASSARSRDRAGEQYF
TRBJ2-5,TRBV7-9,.,CASSSGGQQETQYF
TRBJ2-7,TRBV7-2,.,CASSLTLTVYEQYF
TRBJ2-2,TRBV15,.,CATSRRAGELFF
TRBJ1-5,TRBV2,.,CASSAASANQPQHF
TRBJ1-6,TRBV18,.,CASSLDSSPLHF
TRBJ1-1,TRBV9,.,CASSPRGVMNTEAFF
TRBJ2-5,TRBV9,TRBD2,CASSALAGGPETQYF
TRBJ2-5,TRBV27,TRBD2,CASSPTSGSQETQYF
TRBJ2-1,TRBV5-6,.,CASSLTGTSQFF
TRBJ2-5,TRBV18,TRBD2,CASSLLGTSYETQYF
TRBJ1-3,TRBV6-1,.,CASSEAYTSSGNTIYF
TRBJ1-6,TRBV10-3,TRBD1,CAISDFGDRAHF
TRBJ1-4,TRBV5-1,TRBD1,CASSPTGIFEKLFF
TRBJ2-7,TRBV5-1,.,CASSSALTYEQYF
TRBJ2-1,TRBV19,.,CASSINKRDEQFF
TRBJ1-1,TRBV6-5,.,CASSYSGAGVKTEAFF
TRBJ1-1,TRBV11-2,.,CASSLGGKNTEAFF
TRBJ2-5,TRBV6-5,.,CASSYVGSPETQYF
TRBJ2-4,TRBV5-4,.,CASSLQNIQYF
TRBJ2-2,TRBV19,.,CASIDQAGSNTGELFF
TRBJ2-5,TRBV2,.,CASSELAATQETQYF
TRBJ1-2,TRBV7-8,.,CASSFILRFEMRYGYTF
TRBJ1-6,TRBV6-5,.,CASSQGFNSPLHF
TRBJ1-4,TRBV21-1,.,CASSTRLGTENEKLFF
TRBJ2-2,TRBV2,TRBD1,CASRLRDRDTGELFF
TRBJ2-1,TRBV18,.,CASSPPERFASYNEQFF
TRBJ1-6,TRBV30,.,CASQRVQGNYNSPLHF
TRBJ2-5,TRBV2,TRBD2,CASSGGTQETQYF
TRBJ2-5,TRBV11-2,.,CASSLEGHPQETQYF
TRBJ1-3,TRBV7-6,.,CASSLAQAGLGNTIYF
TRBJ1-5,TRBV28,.,CASRYRQVHSNQPQHF
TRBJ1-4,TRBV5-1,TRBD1,CASSLARTGKGNEKLFF
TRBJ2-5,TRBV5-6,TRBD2,CASSGLAVQETQYF
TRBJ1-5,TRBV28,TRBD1,CASSSGGKGQPQHF
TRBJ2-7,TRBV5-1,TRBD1,CASSGGQGVSYEQYF
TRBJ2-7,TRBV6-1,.,CASLREEQYF
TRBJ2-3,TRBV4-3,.,CASSQDSTRDTQYF
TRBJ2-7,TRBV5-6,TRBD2,CASSSQSGGPSYEQYF
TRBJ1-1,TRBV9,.,CASSYRGNINEAFF
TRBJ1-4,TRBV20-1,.,CSAGTHEKLFF
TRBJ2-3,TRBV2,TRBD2,CASSDLAGVSPDTQYF
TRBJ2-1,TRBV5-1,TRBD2,CASSLASSGNYNEQFF
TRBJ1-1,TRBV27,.,CASSLSPAVGTEAFF
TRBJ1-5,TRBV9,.,CASSVEPGPNQPQHF
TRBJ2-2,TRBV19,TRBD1,CASSMKAGTGATGELFF
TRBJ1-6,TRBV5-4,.,CASSSPREGRNSPLHF
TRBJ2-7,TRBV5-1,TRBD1,CASSTSGTGVNEQYF
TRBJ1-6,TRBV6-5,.,CASSYSTDHNSPLHF
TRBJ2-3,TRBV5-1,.,CASRLQGADTQYF
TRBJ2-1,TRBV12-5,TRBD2,CASGLGTSGHNEQFF
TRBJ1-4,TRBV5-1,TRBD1,CASSGTGGPNEKLFF
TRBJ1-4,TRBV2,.,CASSEKGLRGEKLFF
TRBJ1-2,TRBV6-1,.,CASSEGREQDYGYTF
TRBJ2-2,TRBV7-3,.,CASSFGNRDVGELFF
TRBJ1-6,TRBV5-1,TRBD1,CASSLAGQGGTSPLHF
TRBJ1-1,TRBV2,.,CASRGPSMNTEAFF
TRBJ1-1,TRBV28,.,CASSLFDGTTEAFF
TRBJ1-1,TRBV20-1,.,CSARGLSKAFF